Presented here are 30 T cell receptor beta chains from one specimen sequenced in a study of cytomegalovirus exposure and HLA in healthy donors. The PCR contained 60 Vbeta and 13 Jbeta primers. Assay used: immunoSEQ multiplex PCR; TCRdb lists only in-frame clones, some missing. The sample consists of some 180,000 clones, about 9% of them appearing once. Sequencing was done on a sample of PBMCs. These TCRs come from a woman in her twenties or thirties in good health and CMV-seropositive.

V gene TRBV5-1 combines with J gene TRBJ1-1; maybe TRBD1 (6 bases). Trimming left V 0 bases short and J 11 bases short, with 14 bases between. The germline CDR1 and CDR2 sequences are SGHRS and YFSETQ. The CDR3 is 13 residues long. CDR3 sequence: CASSLVDRSVAFF. The CDR3 nucleotides read TGCGCCAGCAGCTTGGTGGACAGAAGCGTGGCTTTCTTT.

This clone has only a few counts. The V and J genes are TRBV7-9 and TRBJ1-6; 10 bases map to TRBD1. Germline assignment: CDR1 SEHNR and CDR2 FQNEAQ (reference sequence). The CDR3 is made up of 12 amino acids. The J segment lost 11 bases and the V segment lost 10 bases, leaving 5 bases of the junction unmatched. The CDR3 sequence is CATGTGDPPLHF. CDR3 nucleotide sequence: TGTGCCACCGGGACAGGGGATCCACCCCTCCACTTT.

This clone was seen a handful of times. The chain uses TRBV2 and TRBJ1-4; 9 bases are shared with TRBD1. Germline V gene lookup returns CDR1 SNHLY and CDR2 FYNNEI. The CDR3 is 12 amino acids. The V gene end was trimmed by 4 bases and the J gene end by 16 bases; junction bases not matched to a gene: 7. CDR3 nucleotides: TGTGCCAGCAGTGGGGGGGACAGGGTGGAGTTTTTT. Its translation is CASSGGDRVEFF.

The V call is TRBV27, the J call TRBJ1-5; D gene unclear. Germline-derived CDR1 and CDR2 are MNHEY and SMNVEV (reference sequence). This CDR3 spans 13 amino acids. V was cut by 3 bases and J by 5 bases, with 8 bases left in between. CDR3 region: CASSFYRDQPQHF. CDR3 coding DNA: TGTGCCAGCAGTTTCTATCGGGATCAGCCCCAGCATTTT.

The chain recombines TRBV5-6 with TRBJ1-1, with TRBD1 matching over 9 bases. Germline values: CDR1 SGHDT, CDR2 YYEEEE. The CDR3 length is 17 residues. J gave up 0 bases and V 4 bases, and 10 bases lay outside the gene matches. The CDR3 bases are TGTGCCAGCAGCCCTCCGGACAGGGGAGGAATGAACACTGAAGCTTTCTTT. Its protein product is CASSPPDRGGMNTEAFF.

The chain is built from TRBV2 and TRBJ2-2, with 10 bases aligning to TRBD2. CDR3 length: 16 residues. The germline V gene has CDR1 SNHLY and CDR2 FYNNEI. V was clipped by 6 bases and J by 0 bases; unmatched bases: 4. CDR3 bases: TGTGCCAGCAGAATAGCGGGAGGCTCGAACACCGGGGAGCTGTTTTTT. This codes for CASRIAGGSNTGELFF. Full variable domain (outside the CDR3, taken from reference TRBV2 and TRBJ2-2): EPEVTQTPSHQVTQMGQEVILRCVPISNHLYFYWYRQILGQKVEFLVSFYNNEISEKSEIFDDQFSVERPDGSNFTLKIRSTKLEDSAMYFCASRIAGGSNTGELFFGEGSRLTVL.

This clone was recorded a few times. This specimen includes other DNA sequences encoding the same CDR3. The chain carries TRBV10-3 and TRBJ1-2; 9 nucleotides align to TRBD1. V was pared by 5 bases and J by 2 bases, with 3 bases of the junction left unmatched. Per germline, CDR1 ENHRY and CDR2 SYGVKD. The CDR3 is 14 residues long. The CDR3 region is CAISTGQGNYGYTF. The CDR3 DNA sequence: TGTGCCATCAGTACCGGACAGGGGAACTATGGCTACACCTTC.

V usage is TRBV1 and J usage is TRBJ2-3; no check of the table's D call, TRBD1, against the DNA was made. TRBV1 has pseudogene status. This CDR3 is built from 14 residues. The CDR3 DNA reads TGCACCAGCAGCCAAGCGGCCCCAGGGATCACGCAGTATTTT. Protein sequence: CTSSQAAPGITQYF.

Only a few counts were recorded for this clone. The gene calls are TRBV4-1 and TRBJ1-2; D is undetermined. V gave up 1 base and J gave up 8 bases, with 17 bases separating them. The germline gives CDR1 MGHRA, CDR2 YSYEKL. There are 15 residues in the CDR3. The CDR3 region is CASSQAKAAIGGYTF. The DNA for the CDR3 is TGCGCCAGCAGCCAAGCAAAGGCCGCTATCGGGGGCTACACCTTC.

There are a few counts of this clone. The chain couples TRBV29-1 to TRBJ2-7; TRBD2 might be the D (6 bases). This CDR3 spans 14 amino acids. Germline CDR1 and CDR2: SQVTM and ANQGSEA. With 5 bases removed from V and 11 bases from J, the gap between germline ends came to 25 bases. The CDR3 coding sequence is TGCAGCGTTATAGAGATCGGGAACAGCGGGTGGAAGTACTTC. It is translated as CSVIEIGNSGWKYF.

This clone was seen a handful of times. CDR3 nucleotide sequence: TGTGCCAGCAGCCTCACCGAGACTCAAGAGACCCAGTACTTC. Residues: CASSLTETQETQYF. The J gene is TRBJ2-5, the V gene TRBV7-8; D not certain. Germline-derived CDR1 and CDR2 are SGHVS and FQNEAQ. Trimming took off 5 bases at V and 2 bases at J, with 12 bases between the two ends. This CDR3 has 14 amino acids.

This clone was seen only a few times. In DNA form, the CDR3 reads TGTGCCAGCAGCTGGGAGGTCTCCTACGAGCAGTACTTC. As protein: CASSWEVSYEQYF. The rearrangement uses TRBV7-9 and TRBJ2-7; weak D call: TRBD2 (6 bases). Germline V gives CDR1 SEHNR, CDR2 FQNEAQ (reference sequence). Trimming removed 4 bases from V and 0 bases from J, with 7 bases in between. The CDR3 is made up of 13 amino acids.

Only a few counts were recorded for this clone. CDR3 bases: TGTGCCAGCAGCATGGGACTAGCGGGACCAACCTACAATGAGCAGTTCTTC. Protein sequence: CASSMGLAGPTYNEQFF. The chain employs TRBV11-3 and TRBJ2-1; 13 bases map to TRBD2. V shed 5 bases and J 2 bases; nucleotides not matched to a gene: 6. From germline, CDR1 is SGHNT and CDR2 YENEEA. The CDR3 has 17 residues.

This clone was seen more than once but under ten times. V is TRBV6-6 and J is TRBJ2-2; a weak D match, TRBD2 (6 bases). V gave up 5 bases and J gave up 7 bases, with 20 bases separating them. Germline CDR1 is MNHNY and CDR2 is SVGAGI (reference sequence). The CDR3 is made up of 16 amino acids. CDR3 amino acids: CASSPSGGGWGGELFF. The CDR3 nucleotides are TGTGCCAGCAGTCCCTCCGGGGGAGGCTGGGGCGGGGAGCTGTTTTTT.

The CDR3 region has the DNA TGTGCCAGCAGACGGTACAATGAGCAGTTCTTC. It encodes CASRRYNEQFF. V and J are TRBV9 and TRBJ2-1; D gene uncertain. Germline-derived CDR1 and CDR2 are SGDLS and YYNGEE. The CDR3 spans 11 residues. V was clipped by 5 bases and J by 4 bases, with 4 bases between them.

This clone was picked up a small number of times. The chain uses TRBV5-1 and TRBJ2-1, with a possible D match to TRBD2 (6 bases). V was pared by 1 base and J by 4 bases, with 12 bases between. CDR1 and CDR2 (germline): SGHRS, YFSETQ. The CDR3 is 15 amino acids. The CDR3 DNA sequence: TGCGCCAGCAGCTTGAGGGGCGGGACTTACAATGAGCAGTTCTTC. It yields the protein CASSLRGGTYNEQFF. The entire variable domain, with the rest obtained from reference TRBV5-1 and TRBJ2-1, is as follows: KAGVTQTPRYLIKTRGQQVTLSCSPISGHRSVSWYQQTPGQGLQFLFEYFSETQRNKGNFPGRFSGRQFSNSRSEMNVSTLELGDSALYLCASSLRGGTYNEQFFGPGTRLTVL.

The rearrangement uses TRBV5-1 and TRBJ2-7, with TRBD1 matching over 9 bases. CDR3 length: 14 residues. Losses at the gene ends were 4 bases for V and 4 bases for J; bases not matched to a gene: 6. The germline V gene has CDR1 SGHRS and CDR2 YFSETQ. The chain's CDR3 is CASSRDRAEYEQYF. Here the CDR3 DNA reads TGCGCCAGCAGCCGGGACAGGGCGGAGTACGAGCAGTACTTC.

This clone has only a few counts. The V gene is TRBV7-3, the J gene TRBJ2-1, with 11 bases matching TRBD2. CDR3 length: 16 residues. CDR1 and CDR2 (germline): SGHTA, FQGTGA. The V segment lost 5 bases and the J segment 4 bases; nucleotides outside the gene matches: 7. CDR3: CASSVSGTSGYNEQFF. For the CDR3, the DNA is TGTGCCAGCAGCGTTTCCGGGACTAGCGGTTACAATGAGCAGTTCTTC.

The gene calls are TRBV6-5 and TRBJ2-5; 10 nucleotides line up with TRBD1. CDR1 is MNHEY, CDR2 SVGAGI, per germline. There are 13 residues in the CDR3. Trimming cost V 6 bases and J 4 bases; bases outside gene matches: 2. CDR3 region: CASRGDRGETQYF. CDR3 sequence (DNA): TGTGCCAGCAGAGGGGACAGGGGAGAGACCCAGTACTTC.

The chain combines TRBV19 with TRBJ2-4; 9 positions agree with TRBD1. The CDR3 is 16 residues long. V lost 5 bases to trimming and J lost 1 base; unmatched junction nucleotides: 6. Germline V lookup: CDR1 LNHDA, CDR2 SQIVND (reference sequence). DNA of the CDR3: TGTGCCAGTAGTGCCCGGGACAGGGATGCCAAAAACATTCAGTACTTC. This gives the protein CASSARDRDAKNIQYF.

This clone has just a few counts. V gene TRBV29-1 combines with J gene TRBJ1-2; D unresolved. V lost 4 bases, J lost 8 bases, and 14 bases lay in between. Germline CDR1 and CDR2: SQVTM and ANQGSEA. This CDR3 spans 12 amino acids. CDR3 sequence reads: CSVVEGMGGYTF. The CDR3 coding sequence is TGCAGCGTTGTGGAGGGAATGGGGGGCTACACCTTC.

This clone was counted a few times. The chain carries TRBV5-1 and TRBJ2-7; 7 positions match TRBD2. In germline, CDR1 is SGHRS, CDR2 YFSETQ. The CDR3 has 15 residues. The junction had 5 bases not matched to a gene; V was cut back by 0 bases and J by 2 bases. The CDR3 region is CASSLGSSGTYEQYF. As DNA, the CDR3 is TGCGCCAGCAGCTTGGGTTCTAGCGGTACCTACGAGCAGTACTTC.

V usage is TRBV10-1 and J usage is TRBJ2-1, with D maybe TRBD2 (6 bases). Trimming shortened V by 7 bases and J by 6 bases, and 13 bases separated the two germline ends. The germline V gene has CDR1 WNHNN and CDR2 SYGVQD (reference sequence). The CDR3 extends over 13 amino acids. This CDR3 reads CASTIRGCNEQFF. The DNA of the CDR3 is TGCGCCAGCACTATACGGGGGTGCAATGAGCAGTTCTTC.

This clone was counted only a few times. This chain links TRBV5-4 with TRBJ2-7; 9 bases match TRBD1. J gave up 5 bases and V 2 bases, and 5 bases lay outside the gene matches. The CDR3 totals 14 residues. Looked up from germline, CDR1 is SGHNT and CDR2 is YYREEE (reference sequence). CDR3 sequence reads: CASSFWTGAHEQYF. In nucleotides, the CDR3 is TGTGCCAGCAGCTTTTGGACAGGGGCCCACGAGCAGTACTTC.

In its sample, this clone was seen a few times. The J gene is TRBJ2-7, the V gene TRBV2; 11 bases fit TRBD2. Germline V lookup: CDR1 SNHLY, CDR2 FYNNEI. With 6 bases clipped from V and 11 bases from J, the junction kept 12 bases outside the gene matches. The CDR3 extends over 14 amino acids. The CDR3 sequence: CASRGQLAGVTKYF. The CDR3 DNA follows: TGTGCCAGCAGGGGCCAACTAGCGGGAGTAACGAAGTACTTC.

This clone came up a few times. J is TRBJ2-7 and V is TRBV19; 8 bases align to TRBD2. This CDR3 contains 14 residues. CDR1 LNHDA and CDR2 SQIVND come from the germline V gene (reference sequence). V was pared by 9 bases and J by 1 base, with 8 bases of the junction left unmatched. The chain's CDR3 is CASAGGAPSYEQYF. CDR3 in DNA: TGTGCCAGCGCGGGGGGAGCACCTTCCTACGAGCAGTACTTC.

The J gene is TRBJ2-7, the V gene TRBV5-4; 10 nucleotides line up with TRBD1. Germline lookup yields CDR1 SGHNT and CDR2 YYREEE (reference sequence). J gave up 5 bases and V 3 bases, and 2 bases lay outside the gene matches. The CDR3 is 13 residues long. The CDR3 loop is CASSWGTGDEQYF. CDR3 DNA sequence: TGTGCCAGCAGCTGGGGGACAGGGGACGAGCAGTACTTC.

V is TRBV21-1 and J is TRBJ2-2; TRBD1 is taken as the D call from the table, unchecked against the DNA. TRBV21-1 is described as a pseudogene. The CDR3 consists of 16 residues. The CDR3 region has the DNA TGTGCCAGCAGCAAAGGTGGCAGGACACGGGCCGGGGAGCTGTTTTTT. This sequence encodes CASSKGGRTRAGELFF.

This clone was counted a few times. The chain's CDR3 is CASSGSGLAIYNEQFF. The CDR3 coding sequence is TGTGCCAGCAGTGGCTCGGGACTAGCCATTTACAATGAGCAGTTCTTC. The rearrangement joins TRBV6-1 to TRBJ2-1; the match to TRBD2 covers 9 bases. Germline V gene lookup returns CDR1 MNHNS and CDR2 SASEGT. This CDR3 contains 16 residues. Trimming took 4 bases from V and 4 from J; bases not matched to a gene: 8.

The V gene is TRBV19, the J gene TRBJ1-2; TRBD1 matches 8 bases. The CDR3 consists of 17 residues. Germline CDR1 and CDR2: LNHDA and SQIVND (reference sequence). V trimming: 3 bases; J trimming: 6 bases; junction bases outside the gene matches: 15. CDR3 region: CASSITLRTGTLDGYTF. As DNA, the CDR3 is TGTGCCAGTAGTATCACCCTCCGGACAGGGACACTCGATGGCTACACCTTC. The whole variable domain, filled in from reference TRBV19 and TRBJ1-2, reads DGGITQSPKYLFRKEGQNVTLSCEQNLNHDAMYWYRQDPGQGLRLIYYSQIVNDFQKGDIAEGYSVSREKKESFPLTVTSAQKNPTAFYLCASSITLRTGTLDGYTFGSGTRLTVV.